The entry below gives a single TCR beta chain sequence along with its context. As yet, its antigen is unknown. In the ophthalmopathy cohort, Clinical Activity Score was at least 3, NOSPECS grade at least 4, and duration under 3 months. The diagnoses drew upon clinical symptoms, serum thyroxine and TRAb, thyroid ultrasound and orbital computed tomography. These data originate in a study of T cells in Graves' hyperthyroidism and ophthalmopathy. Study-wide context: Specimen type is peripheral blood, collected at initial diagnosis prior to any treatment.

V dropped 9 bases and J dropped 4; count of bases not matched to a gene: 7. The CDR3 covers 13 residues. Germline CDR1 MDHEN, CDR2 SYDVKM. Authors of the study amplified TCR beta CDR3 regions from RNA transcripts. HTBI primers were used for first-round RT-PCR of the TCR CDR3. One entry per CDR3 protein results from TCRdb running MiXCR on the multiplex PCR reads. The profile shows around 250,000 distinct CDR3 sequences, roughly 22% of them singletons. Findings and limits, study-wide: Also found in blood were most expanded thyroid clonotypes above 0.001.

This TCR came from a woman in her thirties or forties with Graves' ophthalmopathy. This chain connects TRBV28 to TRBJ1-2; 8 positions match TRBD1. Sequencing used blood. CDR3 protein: CASTDREGYGYTF. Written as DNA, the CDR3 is TGTGCCAGTACGGACAGGGAAGGCTATGGCTACACCTTC.